The present entry profiles one T cell receptor (beta chain) with its context. Antigen specificity is unknown. V lost 6 bases to trimming and J lost 4 bases, with 16 bases between them. Looked up from germline, CDR1 is WNHNN and CDR2 is SYGVQD (reference sequence). This CDR3 spans 14 amino acids. This sample is drawn from a study of shared clonotypes between healthy human individuals. TCRdb keeps only in-frame clones here, not all; method: immunoSEQ multiplex PCR. This table holds approximately 1.4 million clones, 95% to 99% found once. Study results and limitations: A generally larger estimated richness was seen in naive subsets than in memory subsets.

The clonotype comes from a man younger than 40 in good health. Sequenced: naive CD4+ T cells sorted from blood. The subset denotes: CD45RA+ positively selected. The chain links TRBV10-1 to TRBJ2-7; no definite D call. Here the CDR3 reads CASRGPPPNYEQYF. The CDR3, as DNA: TGCGCCAGCAGGGGCCCTCCCCCAAATTACGAGCAGTACTTC.